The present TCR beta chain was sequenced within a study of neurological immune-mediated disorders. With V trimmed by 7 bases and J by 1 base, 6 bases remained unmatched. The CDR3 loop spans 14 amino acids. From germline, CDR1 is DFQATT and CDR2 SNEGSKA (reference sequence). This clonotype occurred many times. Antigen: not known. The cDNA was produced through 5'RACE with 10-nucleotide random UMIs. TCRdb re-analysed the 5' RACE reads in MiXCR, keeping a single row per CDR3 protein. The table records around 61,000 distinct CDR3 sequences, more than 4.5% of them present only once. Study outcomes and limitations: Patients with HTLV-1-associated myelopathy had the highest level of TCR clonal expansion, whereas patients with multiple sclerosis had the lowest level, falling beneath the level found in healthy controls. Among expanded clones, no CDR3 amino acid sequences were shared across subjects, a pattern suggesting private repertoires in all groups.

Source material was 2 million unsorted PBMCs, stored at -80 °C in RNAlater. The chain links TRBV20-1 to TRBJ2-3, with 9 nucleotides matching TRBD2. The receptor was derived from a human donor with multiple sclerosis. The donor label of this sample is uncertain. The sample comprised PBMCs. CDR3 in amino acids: CSVLAGVGTDTQYF. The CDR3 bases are TGCAGTGTTTTAGCGGGGGTGGGCACAGATACGCAGTATTTT.